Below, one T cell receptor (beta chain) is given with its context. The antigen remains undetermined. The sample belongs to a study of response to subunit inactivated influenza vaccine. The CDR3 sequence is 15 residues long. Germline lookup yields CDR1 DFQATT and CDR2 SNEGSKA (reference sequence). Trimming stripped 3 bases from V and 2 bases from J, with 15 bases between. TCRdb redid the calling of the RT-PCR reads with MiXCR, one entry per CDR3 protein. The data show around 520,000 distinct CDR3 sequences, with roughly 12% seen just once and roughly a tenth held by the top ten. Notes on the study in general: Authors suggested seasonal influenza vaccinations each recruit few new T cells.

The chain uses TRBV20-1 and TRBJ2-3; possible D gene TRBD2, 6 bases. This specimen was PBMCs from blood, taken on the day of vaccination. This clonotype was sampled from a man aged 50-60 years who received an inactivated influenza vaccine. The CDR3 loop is CSARSLRGITDTQYF. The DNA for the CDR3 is TGCAGTGCTAGGTCTCTTCGGGGGATCACAGATACGCAGTATTTT.